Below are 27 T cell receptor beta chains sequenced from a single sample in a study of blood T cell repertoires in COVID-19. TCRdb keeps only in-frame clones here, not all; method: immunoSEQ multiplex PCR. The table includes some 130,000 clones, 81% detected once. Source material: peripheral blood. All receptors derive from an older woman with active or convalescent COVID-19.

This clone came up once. CDR3 in DNA: TGTGCCACCAACCCAGCAGGGCGGAATTCACCCCTCCACTTT. Protein: CATNPAGRNSPLHF. This sequence joins TRBV28 and TRBJ1-6; a possible D gene is TRBD1 (5 bases). The CDR3 consists of 14 residues. The V gene's germline CDR1 is MDHEN and CDR2 SYDVKM. With 10 bases removed from V and 7 bases from J, the gap between germline ends came to 17 bases.

This chain's CDR3 is CTSSQIGQGMGSNQPQHF. CDR3 in DNA: TGCACCAGCAGCCAGATAGGACAGGGGATGGGGAGCAATCAGCCCCAGCATTTT. The gene calls are TRBV1 and TRBJ1-5; the table's D call of TRBD1 was not tested on the DNA. TRBV1 is marked as a pseudogene. The CDR3 is 18 residues long.

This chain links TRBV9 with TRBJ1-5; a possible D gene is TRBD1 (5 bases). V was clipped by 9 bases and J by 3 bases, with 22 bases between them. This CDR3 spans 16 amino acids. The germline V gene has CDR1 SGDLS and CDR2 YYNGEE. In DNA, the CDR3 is TGTGCCAAGGAGGGAGGGGTCGGGGGGTCCAATCAGCCCCAGCATTTT. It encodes CAKEGGVGGSNQPQHF.

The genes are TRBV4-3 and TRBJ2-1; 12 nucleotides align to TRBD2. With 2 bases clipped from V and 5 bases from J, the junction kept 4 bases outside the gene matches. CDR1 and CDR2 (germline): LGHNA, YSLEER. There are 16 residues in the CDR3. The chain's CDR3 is CASSQWTSGDDNEQFF. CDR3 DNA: TGCGCCAGCAGCCAATGGACTAGCGGGGACGACAATGAGCAGTTCTTC.

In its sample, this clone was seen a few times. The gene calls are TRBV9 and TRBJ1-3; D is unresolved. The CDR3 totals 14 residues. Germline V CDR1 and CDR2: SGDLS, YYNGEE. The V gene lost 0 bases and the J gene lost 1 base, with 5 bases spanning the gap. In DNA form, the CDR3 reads TGTGCCAGCAGCGTAGAACAGTCTGGAAACACCATATATTTT. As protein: CASSVEQSGNTIYF.

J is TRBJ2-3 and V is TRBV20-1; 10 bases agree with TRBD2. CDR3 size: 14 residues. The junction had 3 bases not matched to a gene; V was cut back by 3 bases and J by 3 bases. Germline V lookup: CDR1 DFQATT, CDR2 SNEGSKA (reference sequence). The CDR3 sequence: CSASLAGETDTQYF. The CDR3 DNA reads TGCAGTGCTAGTCTAGCGGGAGAAACAGATACGCAGTATTTT.

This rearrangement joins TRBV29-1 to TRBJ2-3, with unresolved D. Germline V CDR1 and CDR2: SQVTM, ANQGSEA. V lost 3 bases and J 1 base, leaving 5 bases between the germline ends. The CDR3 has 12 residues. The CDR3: CSVDAGTDTQYF. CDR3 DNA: TGCAGCGTTGATGCGGGCACAGATACGCAGTATTTT.

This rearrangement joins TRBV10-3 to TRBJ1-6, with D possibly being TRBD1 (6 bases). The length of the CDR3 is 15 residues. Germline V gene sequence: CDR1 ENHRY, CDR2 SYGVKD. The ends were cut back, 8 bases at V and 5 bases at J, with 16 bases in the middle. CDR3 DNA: TGTGCCATCGGAAATGGACGGACAGATAATTCACCCCTCCACTTT. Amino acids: CAIGNGRTDNSPLHF.

The DNA for the CDR3 is TGTGCCAGCAGGGGGACAGGGGGCGCGGATGAAAAACTGTTTTTT. Its translation is CASRGTGGADEKLFF. This chain links TRBV6-5 with TRBJ1-4; 12 nucleotides agree with TRBD1. J was trimmed by 6 bases and V by 6 bases; bases with no gene match: 5. The CDR3 is 15 residues long. The germline CDR1 and CDR2 sequences are MNHEY and SVGAGI.

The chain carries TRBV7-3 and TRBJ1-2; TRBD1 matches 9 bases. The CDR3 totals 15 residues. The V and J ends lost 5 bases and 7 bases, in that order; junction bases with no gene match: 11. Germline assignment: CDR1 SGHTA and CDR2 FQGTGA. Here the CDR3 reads CASSSLTQGAGGYTF. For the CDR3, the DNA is TGTGCCAGCAGCAGCTTGACACAGGGGGCCGGTGGCTACACCTTC.

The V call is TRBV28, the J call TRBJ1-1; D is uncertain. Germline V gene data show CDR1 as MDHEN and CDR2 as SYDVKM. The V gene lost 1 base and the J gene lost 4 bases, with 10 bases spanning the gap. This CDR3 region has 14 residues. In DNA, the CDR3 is TGTGCCAGCAGTTTATCCGGGGTCATCACTGAAGCTTTCTTT. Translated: CASSLSGVITEAFF.

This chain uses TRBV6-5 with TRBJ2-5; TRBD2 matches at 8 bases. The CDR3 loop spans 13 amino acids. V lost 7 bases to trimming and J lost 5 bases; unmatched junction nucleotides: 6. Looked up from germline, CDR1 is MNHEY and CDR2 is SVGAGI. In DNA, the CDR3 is TGTGCCAGCACCGAGACTAGCGAGGAGACCCAGTACTTC. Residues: CASTETSEETQYF.

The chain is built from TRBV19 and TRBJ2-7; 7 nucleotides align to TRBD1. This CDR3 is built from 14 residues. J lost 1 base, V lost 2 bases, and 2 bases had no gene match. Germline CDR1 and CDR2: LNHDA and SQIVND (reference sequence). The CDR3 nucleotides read TGTGCCAGTAGTATACGACAGGGATCCTACGAGCAGTACTTC. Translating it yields CASSIRQGSYEQYF.

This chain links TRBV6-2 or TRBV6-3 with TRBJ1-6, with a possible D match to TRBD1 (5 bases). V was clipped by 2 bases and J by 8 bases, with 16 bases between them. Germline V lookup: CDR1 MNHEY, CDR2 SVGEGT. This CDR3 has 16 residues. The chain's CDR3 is CASSYDSGLKYSPLHF. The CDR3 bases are TGTGCCAGCAGTTACGATTCGGGACTAAAATATTCACCCCTCCACTTT.

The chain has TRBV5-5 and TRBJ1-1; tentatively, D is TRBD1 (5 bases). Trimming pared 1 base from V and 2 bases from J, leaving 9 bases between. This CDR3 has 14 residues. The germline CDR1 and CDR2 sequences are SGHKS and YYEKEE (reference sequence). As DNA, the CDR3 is TGTGCCAGCAGCTTGTATAGGGGAAACACTGAAGCTTTCTTT. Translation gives CASSLYRGNTEAFF.

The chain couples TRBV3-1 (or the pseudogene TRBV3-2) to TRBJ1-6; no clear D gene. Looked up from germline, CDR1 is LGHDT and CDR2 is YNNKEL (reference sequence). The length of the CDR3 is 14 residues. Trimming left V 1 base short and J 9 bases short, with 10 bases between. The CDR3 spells CASSQALVGSPLHF. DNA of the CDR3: TGTGCCAGCAGCCAAGCCTTAGTTGGTTCACCCCTCCACTTT.

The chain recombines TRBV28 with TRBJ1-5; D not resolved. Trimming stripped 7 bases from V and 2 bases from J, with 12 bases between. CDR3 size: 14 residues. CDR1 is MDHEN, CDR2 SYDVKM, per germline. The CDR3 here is CASTKAGGNQPQHF. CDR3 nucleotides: TGTGCCAGCACCAAAGCGGGAGGCAATCAGCCCCAGCATTTT.

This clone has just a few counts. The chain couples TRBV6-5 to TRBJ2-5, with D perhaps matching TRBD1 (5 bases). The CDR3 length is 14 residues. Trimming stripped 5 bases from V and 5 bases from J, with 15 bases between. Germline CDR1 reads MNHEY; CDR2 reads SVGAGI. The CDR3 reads CASSQGVNGETQYF. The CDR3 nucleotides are TGTGCCAGCAGTCAGGGCGTTAACGGGGAGACCCAGTACTTC.

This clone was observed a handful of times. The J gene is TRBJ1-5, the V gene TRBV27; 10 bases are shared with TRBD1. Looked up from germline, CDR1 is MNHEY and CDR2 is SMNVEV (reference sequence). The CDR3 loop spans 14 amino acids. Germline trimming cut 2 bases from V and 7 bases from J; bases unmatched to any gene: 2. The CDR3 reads CASSLGTGEQPQHF. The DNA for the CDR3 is TGTGCCAGCAGTTTAGGGACAGGGGAGCAGCCCCAGCATTTT.

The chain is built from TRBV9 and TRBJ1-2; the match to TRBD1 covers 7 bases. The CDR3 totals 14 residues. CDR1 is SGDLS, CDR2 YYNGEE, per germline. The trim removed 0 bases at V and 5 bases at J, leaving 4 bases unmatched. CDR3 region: CASSVDVTGYGYTF. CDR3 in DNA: TGTGCCAGCAGCGTAGACGTGACAGGGTATGGCTACACCTTC.

The CDR3 here is CASSQDRGLNQPQHF. The CDR3 DNA reads as TGCGCCAGCAGCCAAGATAGAGGGCTCAATCAGCCCCAGCATTTT. J is TRBJ1-5 and V is TRBV4-3; no definite D call. Germline CDR1 LGHNA, CDR2 YSLEER. V shed 0 bases and J shed 3 bases, with 9 bases lying between them. CDR3 length: 15 residues.

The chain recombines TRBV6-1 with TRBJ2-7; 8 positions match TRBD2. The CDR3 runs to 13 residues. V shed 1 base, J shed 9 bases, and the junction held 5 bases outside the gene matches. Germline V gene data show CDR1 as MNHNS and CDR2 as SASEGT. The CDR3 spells CASSEGRTSRQYV. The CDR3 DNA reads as TGTGCCAGCAGTGAAGGGCGGACTAGCAGGCAGTACGTC.

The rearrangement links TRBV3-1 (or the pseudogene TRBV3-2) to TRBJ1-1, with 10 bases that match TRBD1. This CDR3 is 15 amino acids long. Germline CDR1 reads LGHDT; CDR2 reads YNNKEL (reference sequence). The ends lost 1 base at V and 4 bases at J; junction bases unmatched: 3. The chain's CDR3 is CASSQGQGAVTEAFF. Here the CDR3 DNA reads TGTGCCAGCAGCCAAGGACAGGGGGCCGTCACTGAAGCTTTCTTT.

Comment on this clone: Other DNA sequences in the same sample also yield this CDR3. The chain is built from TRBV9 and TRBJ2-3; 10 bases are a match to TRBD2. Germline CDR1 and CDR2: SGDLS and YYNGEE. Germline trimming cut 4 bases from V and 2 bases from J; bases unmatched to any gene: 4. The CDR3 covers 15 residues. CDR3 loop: CASSPTSGATDTQYF. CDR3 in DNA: TGTGCCAGCAGCCCTACTAGCGGGGCCACAGATACGCAGTATTTT.

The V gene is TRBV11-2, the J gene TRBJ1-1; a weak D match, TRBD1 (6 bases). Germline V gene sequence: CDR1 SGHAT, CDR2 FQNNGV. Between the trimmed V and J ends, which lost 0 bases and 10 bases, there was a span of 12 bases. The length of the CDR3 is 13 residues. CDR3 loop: CASSLDRQERAFF. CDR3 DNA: TGTGCCAGCAGCTTAGATAGACAGGAGAGAGCTTTCTTT.

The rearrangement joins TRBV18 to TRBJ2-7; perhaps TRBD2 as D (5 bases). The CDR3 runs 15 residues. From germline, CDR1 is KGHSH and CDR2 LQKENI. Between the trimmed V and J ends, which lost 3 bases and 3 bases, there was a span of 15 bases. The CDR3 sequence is CASSPAPGLGYEQYV. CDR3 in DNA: TGTGCCAGCTCACCGGCACCGGGGTTAGGCTACGAGCAGTACGTC.

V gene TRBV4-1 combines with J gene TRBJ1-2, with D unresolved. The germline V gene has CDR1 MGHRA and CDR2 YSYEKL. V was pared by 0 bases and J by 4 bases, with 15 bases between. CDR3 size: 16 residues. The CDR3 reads CASSQEITAAIYGYTF. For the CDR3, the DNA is TGCGCCAGCAGCCAAGAAATCACAGCCGCTATCTATGGCTACACCTTC.